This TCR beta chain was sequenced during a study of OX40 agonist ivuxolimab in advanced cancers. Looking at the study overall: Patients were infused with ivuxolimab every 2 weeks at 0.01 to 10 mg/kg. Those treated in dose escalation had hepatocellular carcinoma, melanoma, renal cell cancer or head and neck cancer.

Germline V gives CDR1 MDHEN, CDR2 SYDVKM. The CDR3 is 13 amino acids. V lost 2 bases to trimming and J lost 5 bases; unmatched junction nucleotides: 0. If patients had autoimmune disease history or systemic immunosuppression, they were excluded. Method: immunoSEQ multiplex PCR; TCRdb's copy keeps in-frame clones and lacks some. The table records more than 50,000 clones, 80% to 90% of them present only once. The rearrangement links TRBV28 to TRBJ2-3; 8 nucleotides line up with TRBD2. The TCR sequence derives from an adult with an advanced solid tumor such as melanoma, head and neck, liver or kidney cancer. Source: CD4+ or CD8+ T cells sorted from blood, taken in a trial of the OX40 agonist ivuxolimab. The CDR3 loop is CASSLAGGDTQYF. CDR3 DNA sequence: TGTGCCAGCAGTTTAGCGGGAGGAGATACGCAGTATTTT. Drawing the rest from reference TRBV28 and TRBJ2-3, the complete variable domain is DVKVTQSSRYLVKRTGEKVFLECVQDMDHENMFWYRQDPGLGLRLIYFSYDVKMKEKGDIPEGYSVSREKKERFSLILESASTNQTSMYLCASSLAGGDTQYFGPGTRLTVL.